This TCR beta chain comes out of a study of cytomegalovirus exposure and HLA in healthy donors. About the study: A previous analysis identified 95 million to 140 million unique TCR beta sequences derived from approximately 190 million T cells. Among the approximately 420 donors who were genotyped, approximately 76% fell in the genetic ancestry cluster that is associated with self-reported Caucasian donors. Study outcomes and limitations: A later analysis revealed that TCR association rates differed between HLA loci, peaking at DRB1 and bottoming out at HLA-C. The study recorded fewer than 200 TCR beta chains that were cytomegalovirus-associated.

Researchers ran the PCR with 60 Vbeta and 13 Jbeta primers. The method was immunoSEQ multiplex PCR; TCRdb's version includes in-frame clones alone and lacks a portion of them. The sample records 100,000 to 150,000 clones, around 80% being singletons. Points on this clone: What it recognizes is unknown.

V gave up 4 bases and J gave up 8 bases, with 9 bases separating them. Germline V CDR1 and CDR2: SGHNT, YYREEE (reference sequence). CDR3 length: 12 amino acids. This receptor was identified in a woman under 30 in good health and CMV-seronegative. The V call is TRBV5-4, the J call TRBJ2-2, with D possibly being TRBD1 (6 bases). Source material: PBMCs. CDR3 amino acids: CASSTGQGELFF. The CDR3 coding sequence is TGTGCCAGCAGCACAGGACAGGGGGAGCTGTTTTTT.